This is a list of T cell receptor beta chains from one sample in a study of blood T cells in healthy people across ages. TCRdb used MiXCR to reprocess the 5' RACE reads, holding one entry per CDR3 protein. The data show 850,000 to 1,000,000 distinct CDR3 sequences, with just over 50% seen just once and 20% to 25% held by the top ten. What was sequenced was blood. These receptors were obtained from a woman aged 55 to 70 in good health. CDR3s include the opening cysteine and the closing phenylalanine or tryptophan. A D gene is named only where the DNA matches it firmly. Only some rows state a clone size, as once, few, many or a class for expanded clones.

V	size	J	D	CDR3	DNA
TRBV12-3/TRBV12-4	many	TRBJ1-2	.	CASSLGTTAGYTF	TGTGCCAGCAGTCTTGGGACAACTGCAGGCTACACCTTC
TRBV5-1	few	TRBJ2-5	TRBD1	CASSLGDRVMKETQYF	TGCGCCAGCAGCCTGGGCGACAGGGTAATGAAAGAGACCCAGTACTTC
TRBV6-6	.	TRBJ2-3	.	CASSNARGSTQYF	TGTGCCAGCAGTAACGCACGCGGCAGTACGCAGTATTTT
TRBV7-2	few	TRBJ2-5	.	CASSFPELAQNQETQYF	TGTGCCAGCAGCTTCCCGGAACTGGCGCAGAACCAAGAGACCCAGTACTTC
TRBV10-1	.	TRBJ2-5	.	CASSESVQETQYF	TGCGCCAGCAGTGAGTCGGTCCAAGAGACCCAGTACTTC
TRBV15	.	TRBJ2-3	TRBD1	CATSRDLGQGSYTQYF	TGTGCCACCAGCAGAGATTTAGGACAGGGGAGTTATACGCAGTATTTT
TRBV25-1	few	TRBJ1-6	.	CASSELASSPLHF	TGTGCCAGCAGTGAATTAGCGAGTTCACCCCTCCACTTT
TRBV7-9	many	TRBJ2-3	.	CASSLATGPDTQYF	TGTGCCAGCAGCTTAGCGACGGGACCAGATACGCAGTATTTT
TRBV4-1	.	TRBJ2-3	.	CASNQEAGLSDTQYF	TGCGCCAGCAACCAAGAAGCCGGACTGTCAGATACACAGTATTTT
TRBV28	.	TRBJ1-4	.	CASSLGISIEKLFF	TGTGCCAGCAGTCTCGGGATATCTATTGAAAAACTGTTTTTT
TRBV28	.	TRBJ2-6	.	CASSYKSLAGANVLTF	TGTGCCAGCAGTTATAAAAGCCTAGCTGGGGCCAACGTCCTGACTTTC
TRBV20-1	.	TRBJ2-1	TRBD2	CSAKRPSGMNNEQFF	TGCAGTGCCAAGCGCCCTAGCGGGATGAACAATGAGCAGTTCTTC
TRBV19	.	TRBJ1-1	.	CASSIVGETGTEAFF	TGTGCCAGTAGTATAGTCGGGGAAACCGGCACTGAAGCTTTCTTT
TRBV12-3/TRBV12-4	few	TRBJ1-5	.	CASSLLIGPQHF	TGTGCCAGCAGTTTACTAATTGGGCCCCAGCATTTT
TRBV20-1	.	TRBJ1-1	.	CSARESLAGNTEAFF	TGCAGTGCTAGAGAAAGTTTGGCCGGGAACACTGAAGCTTTCTTT
TRBV7-9	.	TRBJ1-2	TRBD1	CASSLRGQGAVGYTF	TGTGCCAGCAGCTTACGGGGACAGGGGGCCGTTGGCTACACCTTC
TRBV4-3	.	TRBJ2-5	.	CASSARTTGVETQYF	TGCGCCAGCAGCGCCAGGACTACCGGGGTAGAGACCCAGTACTTC
TRBV7-9	once	TRBJ1-4	.	CASSQGAPTNEKLFF	TGTGCCAGCAGCCAAGGTGCCCCAACTAATGAAAAACTGTTTTTT
TRBV5-1	.	TRBJ2-1	TRBD1	CASSLEGTGYNEQFF	TGCGCCAGCAGCTTGGAGGGGACAGGATACAATGAGCAGTTCTTC
TRBV6-2/TRBV6-3	.	TRBJ2-1	TRBD2	CASSPPAGDTIEQFF	TGTGCCAGCAGCCCCCCAGCGGGAGATACAATTGAGCAGTTCTTC
TRBV7-2	.	TRBJ2-7	TRBD1	CASSKHRGAVNEQYF	TGTGCCAGCAGCAAACACAGGGGGGCGGTTAACGAGCAGTACTTC
TRBV29-1	.	TRBJ2-3	.	CSVTWGRQQGTDTQYF	TGCAGCGTTACTTGGGGACGACAGCAGGGGACAGATACGCAGTATTTT
TRBV5-8	.	TRBJ2-4	.	CASSLETGIPREQYF	TGTGCCAGCAGCTTGGAGACGGGAATACCGAGAGAGCAGTACTTC
TRBV20-1	.	TRBJ2-1	TRBD2	CSARDYRTSGIYNEQFF	TGCAGTGCTAGAGATTACAGAACTAGCGGGATCTACAATGAGCAGTTCTTC
TRBV12-3/TRBV12-4	few	TRBJ2-1	TRBD2	CASSLAGAVNEQFF	TGTGCCAGCAGCCTAGCGGGAGCGGTAAATGAGCAGTTCTTC
TRBV6-2/TRBV6-3	.	TRBJ1-1	.	CASRRPQGSYTEAFF	TGTGCCAGCAGACGCCCCCAGGGGAGTTACACTGAAGCTTTCTTT
TRBV6-6	.	TRBJ1-6	TRBD1	CASSLLGQGNSPLHF	TGTGCCAGCAGTTTGTTGGGACAGGGTAATTCACCCCTCCACTTT
TRBV7-2	.	TRBJ1-6	.	CASSPIGQKNSPLHF	TGTGCCAGCAGCCCTATAGGACAGAAGAATTCACCCCTCCACTTT
TRBV10-3	.	TRBJ2-7	.	CAISEGQQGVGNYEQYF	TGTGCCATCAGTGAAGGACAACAAGGAGTAGGTAACTACGAGCAGTACTTC
TRBV6-6	.	TRBJ2-1	TRBD2	CASSLDGTSGRYHEQFF	TGTGCCAGCAGTTTGGACGGGACTAGCGGGAGGTACCATGAGCAGTTCTTC
TRBV20-1	.	TRBJ2-7	.	CSARRTASSYEQYF	TGCAGTGCTAGAAGGACAGCGAGCTCCTACGAGCAGTACTTC
TRBV27	.	TRBJ1-2	.	CASSSVAGFNYGYTF	TGTGCCAGCAGTAGTGTCGCAGGGTTTAACTATGGCTACACCTTC
TRBV3-1	.	TRBJ2-1	TRBD2	CASSQDVAGGYNEQFF	TGTGCCAGCAGCCAAGACGTAGCGGGAGGGTACAATGAGCAGTTCTTC
TRBV28	.	TRBJ2-7	.	CASSSPPPRYEQYF	TGTGCCAGCAGTTCTCCTCCCCCGAGATACGAGCAGTACTTC
TRBV7-6	few	TRBJ2-3	TRBD2	CASSPIHSGDQDTQYF	TGTGCCAGCAGCCCCATACATAGCGGGGACCAGGATACGCAGTATTTT
TRBV5-6	.	TRBJ2-3	TRBD2	CASSLVPGLAVTDTQYF	TGTGCCAGCAGCTTGGTCCCGGGACTAGCGGTTACAGATACGCAGTATTTT
TRBV27	.	TRBJ2-1	.	CASSFRERDNEQFF	TGTGCCAGCAGTTTCCGGGAGAGGGACAATGAGCAGTTCTTC
TRBV27	.	TRBJ2-3	TRBD2	CASSPRFAGGTDTQYF	TGTGCCAGCAGTCCACGCTTCGCGGGGGGCACAGATACGCAGTATTTT
TRBV2	.	TRBJ2-1	.	CASSPQGGNEQFF	TGTGCCAGCAGTCCCCAGGGAGGCAATGAGCAGTTCTTC
TRBV4-1	.	TRBJ2-3	TRBD1	CASSQEINTWTGGEYTQYF	TGCGCCAGCAGCCAAGAAATCAACACCTGGACAGGGGGGGAATATACGCAGTATTTT
TRBV5-1	.	TRBJ2-3	.	CASSLVEVSSDTQYF	TGCGCCAGCAGCTTAGTGGAGGTGTCGTCAGATACGCAGTATTTT
TRBV7-9	.	TRBJ2-4	TRBD1	CASSLTGENIQYF	TGTGCCAGCAGCCTAACAGGGGAAAACATTCAGTACTTC
TRBV15	.	TRBJ1-2	.	CATKPRGGFSYGYTF	TGTGCCACCAAACCTCGTGGAGGCTTCAGTTATGGCTACACCTTC
TRBV14	once	TRBJ2-5	.	CASSYRTGTGETQYF	TGTGCCAGCAGCTACAGGACCGGGACCGGAGAGACCCAGTACTTC
TRBV28	few	TRBJ1-5	TRBD1	CASSWRTGTEQPQHF	TGTGCCAGCAGTTGGAGGACAGGGACGGAGCAGCCCCAGCATTTT
TRBV5-5	few	TRBJ2-7	.	CASSLILGVRPYEQYF	TGTGCCAGCAGCTTGATATTGGGGGTTCGGCCCTACGAGCAGTACTTC
TRBV29-1	few	TRBJ2-5	TRBD2	CSVPSHATSGDQETQYF	TGCAGCGTCCCCTCGCATGCGACTAGCGGAGACCAAGAGACCCAGTACTTC
TRBV20-1	.	TRBJ1-5	TRBD1	CSARNRDRGSYSNQPQHF	TGCAGTGCTAGAAATAGGGACAGGGGCTCGTATAGCAATCAGCCCCAGCATTTT
TRBV5-1	.	TRBJ2-7	.	CASSVWRAYEQYF	TGCGCCAGCAGCGTGTGGCGAGCCTACGAGCAGTACTTC
TRBV20-1	few	TRBJ2-5	.	CSARLGGAPETQYF	TGCAGTGCTAGGCTGGGGGGGGCGCCTGAGACCCAGTACTTC
TRBV7-9	.	TRBJ1-6	.	CASSLVGQNAPLHF	TGTGCCAGCAGCTTAGTAGGACAGAACGCACCCCTCCACTTT
TRBV28	.	TRBJ1-1	TRBD1	CASSYPGQGKTEAFF	TGTGCCAGCAGTTACCCTGGACAGGGGAAGACTGAAGCTTTCTTT
TRBV4-1	.	TRBJ2-7	.	CASSQEGAPSYEQYF	TGCGCCAGCAGCCAAGAGGGGGCGCCTTCCTACGAGCAGTACTTC
TRBV30	.	TRBJ2-5	.	CAWSPPTRYQETQYF	TGTGCCTGGAGTCCCCCCACAAGGTACCAAGAGACCCAGTACTTC
TRBV29-1	.	TRBJ2-3	TRBD2	CSVLFERGWSDTQYF	TGCAGCGTCCTTTTCGAGCGGGGGTGGTCGGATACGCAGTATTTT
TRBV4-1	few	TRBJ2-6	.	CASSQDGQGANVLTF	TGCGCCAGCAGCCAAGATGGCCAGGGGGCCAACGTCCTGACTTTC
TRBV29-1	few	TRBJ2-3	TRBD2	CSVERRGVATDTQYF	TGCAGCGTTGAAAGGCGGGGGGTAGCGACAGATACGCAGTATTTT
TRBV9	few	TRBJ1-2	.	CASSSKGQGSSYGYTF	TGTGCCAGCAGCTCAAAGGGGCAGGGGTCTTCTTATGGCTACACCTTC